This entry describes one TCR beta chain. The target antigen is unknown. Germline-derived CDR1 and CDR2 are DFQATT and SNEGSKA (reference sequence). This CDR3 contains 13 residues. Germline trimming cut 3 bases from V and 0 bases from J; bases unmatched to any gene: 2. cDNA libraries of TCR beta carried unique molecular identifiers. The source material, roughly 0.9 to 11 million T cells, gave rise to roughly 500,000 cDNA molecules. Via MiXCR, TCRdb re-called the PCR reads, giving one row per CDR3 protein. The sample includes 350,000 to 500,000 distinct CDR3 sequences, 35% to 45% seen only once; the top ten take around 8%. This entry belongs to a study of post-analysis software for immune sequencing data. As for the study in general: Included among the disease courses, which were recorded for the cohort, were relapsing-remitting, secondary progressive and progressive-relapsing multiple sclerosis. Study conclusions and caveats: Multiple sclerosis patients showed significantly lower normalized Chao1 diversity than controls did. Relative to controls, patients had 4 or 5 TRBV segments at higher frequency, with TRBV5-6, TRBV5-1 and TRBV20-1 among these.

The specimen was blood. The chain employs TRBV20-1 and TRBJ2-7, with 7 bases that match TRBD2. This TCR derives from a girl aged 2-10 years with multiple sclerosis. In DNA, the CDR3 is TGCAGTGCTAGGAGCGGGGACTCCTACGAGCAGTACTTC. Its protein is CSARSGDSYEQYF.